This T cell receptor beta chain was sequenced in a study of technical replicates of blood from a few donors. This table comes from immunoSEQ multiplex PCR, and its TCRdb copy is limited to in-frame clones, with some not included. The repertoire holds tens of thousands of clones, with 90% to 95% as singletons. The CDR3 has 14 residues. The germline V and J ends were trimmed by 0 bases and 4 bases, with 12 bases remaining between them. Germline V lookup: CDR1 SQVTM, CDR2 ANQGSEA. The receptor was isolated from a human donor in good health. The chain combines TRBV29-1 with TRBJ1-2; D not certain. Sequenced input: T cells isolated from PBMCs. CDR3 coding DNA: TGCAGCGTTGAAGAAGGTCGGAGAGCCTATGGCTACACCTTC. Its translation is CSVEEGRRAYGYTF.